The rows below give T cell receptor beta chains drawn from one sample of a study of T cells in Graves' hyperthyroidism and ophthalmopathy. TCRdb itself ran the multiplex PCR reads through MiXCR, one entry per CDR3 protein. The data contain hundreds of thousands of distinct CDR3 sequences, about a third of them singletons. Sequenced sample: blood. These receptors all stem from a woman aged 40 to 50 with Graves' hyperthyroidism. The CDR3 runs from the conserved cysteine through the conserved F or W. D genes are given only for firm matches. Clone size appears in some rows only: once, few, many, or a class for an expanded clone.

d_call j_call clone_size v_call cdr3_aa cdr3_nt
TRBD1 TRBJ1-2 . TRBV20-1 CSAPLQGAYGYTF TGCAGTGCGCCCCTTCAGGGGGCGTATGGCTACACCTTC
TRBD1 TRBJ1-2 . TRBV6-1 CASSIGQGAF TGTGCCAGCAGTATAGGACAGGGAGCCTTC
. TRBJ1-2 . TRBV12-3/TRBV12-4 CASSLDPRQGNYGYTF TGTGCCAGCAGTTTAGACCCGCGGCAGGGGAACTATGGCTACACCTTC
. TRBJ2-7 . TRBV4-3 CASSQAVGQAYEQYF TGCGCCAGCAGCCAAGCGGTGGGGCAGGCCTACGAGCAGTACTTC
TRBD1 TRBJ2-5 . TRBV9 CASSQPVGQGALETQYF TGTGCCAGCAGCCAACCAGTAGGACAGGGGGCATTGGAGACCCAGTACTTC
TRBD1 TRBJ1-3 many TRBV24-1 CATSDGDRGWGNTIYF TGTGCCACCAGTGACGGGGACAGGGGTTGGGGAAACACCATATATTTT
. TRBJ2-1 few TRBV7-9 CASSPEAGRNEQFF TGTGCCAGCAGCCCAGAGGCAGGGCGGAATGAGCAGTTCTTC
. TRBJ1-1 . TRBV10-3 CASIWRAGTLMNTEAFF TGTGCCAGCATCTGGCGAGCGGGCACGTTGATGAACACTGAAGCTTTCTTT
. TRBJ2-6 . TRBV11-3 CASSLRGGQGWGANVLTF TGTGCCAGCAGCTTGCGGGGGGGACAGGGGTGGGGGGCCAACGTCCTGACTTTC
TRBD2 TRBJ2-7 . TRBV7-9 CASSLGTSGIYYEQYF TGTGCCAGCAGCCTGGGGACTAGCGGGATCTACTACGAGCAGTACTTC
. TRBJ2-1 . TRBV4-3 CASSQDKGSSYNEQFF TGCGCCAGCAGCCAAGATAAGGGTAGCTCCTACAATGAGCAGTTCTTC
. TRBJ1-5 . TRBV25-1 CASSDSHGDQPQHF TGTGCCAGCAGTGACTCACATGGCGATCAGCCCCAGCATTTT
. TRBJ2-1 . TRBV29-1 CSVEPQFGEQFF TGCAGCGTTGAGCCCCAGTTTGGGGAGCAGTTCTTC
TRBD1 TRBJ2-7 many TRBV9 CASSVGQGDEQYF TGTGCCAGCAGCGTAGGACAGGGGGACGAGCAGTACTTC
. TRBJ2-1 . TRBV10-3 CAISEGRGDEQFF TGTGCCATCAGTGAGGGCAGAGGGGATGAGCAGTTCTTC
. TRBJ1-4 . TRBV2 CASGFGATNEKLFF TGTGCCAGCGGTTTCGGTGCTACTAATGAAAAACTGTTTTTT
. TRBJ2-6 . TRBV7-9 CASNPGDSGANVLTF TGTGCCAGCAACCCCGGGGACTCTGGGGCCAACGTCCTGACTTTC
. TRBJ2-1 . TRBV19 CASSPKPLNEQFF TGTGCCAGTAGTCCTAAACCGCTCAATGAGCAGTTCTTC
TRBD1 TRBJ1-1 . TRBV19 CASNPDRGLIAEAFF TGTGCCAGTAACCCGGACAGGGGGCTGATCGCTGAAGCTTTCTTT
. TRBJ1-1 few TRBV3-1 CASSRFFWVNTEAFF TGTGCCAGCAGCAGGTTCTTTTGGGTGAACACTGAAGCTTTCTTT
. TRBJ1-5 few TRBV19 CASSIGGGWDSNQPQHF TGTGCCAGTAGTATAGGAGGGGGATGGGATAGCAATCAGCCCCAGCATTTT
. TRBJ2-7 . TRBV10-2 CASRVDLGEQYF TGCGCCAGCAGGGTGGACTTGGGCGAGCAGTACTTC
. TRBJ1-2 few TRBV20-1 CSARDLRDTYGYTF TGCAGTGCTAGAGATCTAAGGGACACCTATGGCTACACCTTC
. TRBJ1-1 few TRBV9 CASSVVGGVVTEAFF TGTGCCAGCAGCGTAGTAGGGGGAGTGGTTACTGAAGCTTTCTTT
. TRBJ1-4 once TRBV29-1 CSAGEGNEKLFF TGCAGCGCTGGGGAAGGGAATGAAAAACTGTTTTTT
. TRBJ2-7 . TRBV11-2 CAWTPTGRGYEQYF TGTGCCTGGACCCCCACGGGGCGCGGCTACGAGCAGTACTTC
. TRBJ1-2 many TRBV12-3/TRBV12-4 CASSPVRANYGYTF TGTGCCAGCAGTCCTGTCAGAGCTAACTATGGCTACACCTTC
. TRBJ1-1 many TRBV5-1 CASSLSPSGTEAFF TGCGCCAGCAGCTTGTCCCCCTCTGGGACTGAAGCTTTCTTT
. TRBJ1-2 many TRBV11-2 CASSSFYGYTF TGTGCCAGCAGCTCCTTCTATGGCTACACCTTC
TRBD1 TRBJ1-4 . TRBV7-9 CASNPTGDSTNEKLFF TGTGCCAGCAACCCGACAGGGGATTCAACTAATGAAAAACTGTTTTTT
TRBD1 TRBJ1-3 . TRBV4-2 CASSPAGQGWSGNTIYF TGTGCCAGCAGCCCAGCGGGACAGGGGTGGTCTGGAAACACCATATATTTT